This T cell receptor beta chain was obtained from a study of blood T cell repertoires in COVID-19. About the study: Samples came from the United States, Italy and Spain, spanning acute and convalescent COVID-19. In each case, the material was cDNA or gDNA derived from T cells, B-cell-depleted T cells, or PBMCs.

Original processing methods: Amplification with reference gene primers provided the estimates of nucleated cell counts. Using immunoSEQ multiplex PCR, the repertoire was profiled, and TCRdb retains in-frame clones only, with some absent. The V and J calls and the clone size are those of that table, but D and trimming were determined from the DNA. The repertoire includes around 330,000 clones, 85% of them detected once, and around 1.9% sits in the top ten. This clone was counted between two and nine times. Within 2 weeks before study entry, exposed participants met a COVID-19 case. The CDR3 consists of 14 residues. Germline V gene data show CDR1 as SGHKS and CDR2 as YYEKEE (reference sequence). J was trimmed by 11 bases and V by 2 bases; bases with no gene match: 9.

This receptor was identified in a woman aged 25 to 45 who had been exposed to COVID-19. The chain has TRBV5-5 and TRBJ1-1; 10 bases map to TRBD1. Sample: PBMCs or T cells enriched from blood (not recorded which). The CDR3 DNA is TGTGCCAGCAGCTTACCCGGGACAGGGGAGTCCGCTTTCTTT. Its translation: CASSLPGTGESAFF.